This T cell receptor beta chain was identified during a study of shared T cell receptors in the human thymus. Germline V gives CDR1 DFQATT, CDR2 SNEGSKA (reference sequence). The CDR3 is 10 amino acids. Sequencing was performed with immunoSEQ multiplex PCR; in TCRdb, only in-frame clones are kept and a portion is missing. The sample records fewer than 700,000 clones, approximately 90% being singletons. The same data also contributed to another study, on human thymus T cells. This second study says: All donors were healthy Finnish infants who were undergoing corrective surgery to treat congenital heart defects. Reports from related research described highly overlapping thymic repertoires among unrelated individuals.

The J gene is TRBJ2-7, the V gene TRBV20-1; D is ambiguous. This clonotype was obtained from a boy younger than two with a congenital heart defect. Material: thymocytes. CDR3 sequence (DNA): TGCAGCCTCAACAGCTACGAGCAGTACTTC. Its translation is CSLNSYEQYF.